These T cell receptor beta chains were read from a single sample in a study of blood T cell repertoires in COVID-19. Measured with immunoSEQ multiplex PCR; TCRdb has only the in-frame clones, and not every one. Seen here are around 300,000 clones, about nine tenths observed once, and the top ten hold 2.6%. Sequencing input: PBMCs or T cells enriched from blood (not recorded which). These receptors were taken from a woman between 18 and 29 years old who had recovered from COVID-19. The CDR3 runs from the conserved cysteine through the conserved F or W. Each record gives: clone size, J gene, V gene, D gene, CDR3 protein, CDR3 DNA. The D gene is left open where the match is weak. Clone size is shown for a subset of rows, as once, few, many or a class of expanded clone.

abundance: once; j_gene: TRBJ2-1; v_gene: TRBV10-3; d_gene: TRBD1; CDR3aa: CAIMGGTGAPRSYNEQFF; CDR3nt: TGTGCCATCATGGGAGGGACAGGGGCCCCTCGATCATACAATGAGCAGTTCTTC
abundance: NA; j_gene: TRBJ2-7; v_gene: TRBV7-2; d_gene: NA; CDR3aa: CASSLDQGKPYYEQYF; CDR3nt: TGTGCCAGCAGCTTAGATCAGGGGAAGCCCTACTACGAGCAGTACTTC
abundance: NA; j_gene: TRBJ1-6; v_gene: TRBV3-1/TRBV3-2; d_gene: NA; CDR3aa: CASSPVRGRNSPLHF; CDR3nt: TGTGCCAGCAGCCCGGTCAGGGGACGTAATTCACCCCTCCACTTT
abundance: NA; j_gene: TRBJ2-7; v_gene: TRBV5-1; d_gene: NA; CDR3aa: CASSLTGYEQYF; CDR3nt: TGCGCCAGCAGCTTAACAGGGTACGAGCAGTACTTC
abundance: NA; j_gene: TRBJ1-2; v_gene: TRBV5-6; d_gene: TRBD1; CDR3aa: CASSQGQGAFYGYTF; CDR3nt: TGTGCCAGCAGCCAGGGACAGGGGGCGTTCTATGGCTACACCTTC
abundance: NA; j_gene: TRBJ1-1; v_gene: TRBV12-3/TRBV12-4; d_gene: NA; CDR3aa: CASSSHTEAFF; CDR3nt: TGTGCCAGCTCGAGCCACACTGAAGCTTTCTTT
abundance: NA; j_gene: TRBJ2-1; v_gene: TRBV18; d_gene: TRBD2; CDR3aa: CASSAPGGRIPDDYNEQFF; CDR3nt: TGTGCCAGCTCAGCCCCTGGCGGGAGGATACCCGACGATTACAATGAGCAGTTCTTC
abundance: NA; j_gene: TRBJ1-1; v_gene: TRBV7-2; d_gene: NA; CDR3aa: CASSLGGVNTEAFF; CDR3nt: TGTGCCAGCAGCTTAGGTGGAGTGAACACTGAAGCTTTCTTT
abundance: NA; j_gene: TRBJ1-2; v_gene: TRBV4-3; d_gene: NA; CDR3aa: CASSQDDTGWGRGYTF; CDR3nt: TGCGCCAGCAGCCAGGATGACACAGGGTGGGGTCGGGGCTACACCTTC
abundance: NA; j_gene: TRBJ1-5; v_gene: TRBV9; d_gene: TRBD1; CDR3aa: CASSVGQGAAQPQHF; CDR3nt: TGTGCCAGCAGCGTAGGACAGGGGGCGGCTCAGCCCCAGCATTTT
abundance: NA; j_gene: TRBJ2-5; v_gene: TRBV5-6; d_gene: NA; CDR3aa: CASTRNREETQYF; CDR3nt: TGTGCCAGCACGCGGAACAGGGAAGAGACCCAGTACTTC
abundance: NA; j_gene: TRBJ1-2; v_gene: TRBV7-2; d_gene: NA; CDR3aa: CASSPGQLGYGYTF; CDR3nt: TGTGCCAGCAGCCCCGGACAGTTAGGATATGGCTACACCTTC
abundance: few; j_gene: TRBJ2-1; v_gene: TRBV4-3; d_gene: TRBD2; CDR3aa: CASSQDPAGVGSYNEQFF; CDR3nt: TGCGCCAGCAGCCAAGATCCGGCGGGGGTCGGTTCCTACAATGAGCAGTTCTTC
abundance: NA; j_gene: TRBJ2-7; v_gene: TRBV19; d_gene: NA; CDR3aa: CASSIVGSSYEQYF; CDR3nt: TGTGCCAGTAGTATAGTTGGGAGCTCCTACGAGCAGTACTTC
abundance: NA; j_gene: TRBJ2-1; v_gene: TRBV11-2; d_gene: TRBD2; CDR3aa: CASSQSGDPYNEQFF; CDR3nt: TGTGCCAGCAGCCAGAGCGGGGACCCCTACAATGAGCAGTTCTTC
abundance: NA; j_gene: TRBJ2-2; v_gene: TRBV27; d_gene: NA; CDR3aa: CASSPLGRSVSGELFF; CDR3nt: TGTGCCAGCAGTCCCCTGGGGAGGAGTGTTTCCGGGGAGCTGTTTTTT
abundance: many; j_gene: TRBJ1-3; v_gene: TRBV9; d_gene: NA; CDR3aa: CASSVGIRSSGNTIYF; CDR3nt: TGTGCCAGCAGCGTAGGGATTCGGAGCTCTGGAAACACCATATATTTT
abundance: NA; j_gene: TRBJ2-1; v_gene: TRBV7-6; d_gene: NA; CDR3aa: CASSLEGRGMRNEQFF; CDR3nt: TGTGCCAGCAGCTTAGAGGGCCGGGGAATGAGGAATGAGCAGTTCTTC
abundance: NA; j_gene: TRBJ1-4; v_gene: TRBV30; d_gene: NA; CDR3aa: CAWKEAGWAEKLFF; CDR3nt: TGTGCCTGGAAGGAGGCAGGTTGGGCTGAAAAACTGTTTTTT
abundance: NA; j_gene: TRBJ1-5; v_gene: TRBV4-3; d_gene: TRBD1; CDR3aa: CASSQEMGQLNQPQHF; CDR3nt: TGCGCCAGCAGCCAAGAGATGGGACAGCTAAATCAGCCCCAGCATTTT
abundance: NA; j_gene: TRBJ2-1; v_gene: TRBV15; d_gene: TRBD2; CDR3aa: CATSSNLAGGSEQFF; CDR3nt: TGTGCCACCAGCAGTAACCTAGCGGGGGGGTCTGAGCAGTTCTTC
abundance: few; j_gene: TRBJ2-3; v_gene: TRBV5-4; d_gene: TRBD2; CDR3aa: CASSFSGRASDTQYF; CDR3nt: TGTGCCAGCAGCTTTAGCGGGAGGGCCTCAGATACGCAGTATTTT
abundance: NA; j_gene: TRBJ1-2; v_gene: TRBV6-1; d_gene: TRBD1; CDR3aa: CASSDRRQGGYGYTF; CDR3nt: TGTGCCAGCAGTGACCGGAGACAGGGCGGCTATGGCTACACCTTC
abundance: NA; j_gene: TRBJ2-2; v_gene: TRBV19; d_gene: TRBD2; CDR3aa: CASSIDLAGGDTGELFF; CDR3nt: TGTGCCAGTAGTATAGATCTTGCGGGAGGTGACACCGGGGAGCTGTTTTTT
abundance: few; j_gene: TRBJ2-6; v_gene: TRBV30; d_gene: NA; CDR3aa: CAWSRSSGANVLTF; CDR3nt: TGTGCCTGGAGTCGGAGTTCTGGGGCCAACGTCCTGACTTTC
abundance: NA; j_gene: TRBJ1-5; v_gene: TRBV30; d_gene: NA; CDR3aa: CAWSETQFNQPQHF; CDR3nt: TGTGCCTGGAGTGAAACGCAGTTCAATCAGCCCCAGCATTTT
abundance: NA; j_gene: TRBJ2-1; v_gene: TRBV7-9; d_gene: NA; CDR3aa: CASSSTRLESSYNEQFF; CDR3nt: TGTGCCAGCAGCTCCACCCGACTCGAATCCTCCTACAATGAGCAGTTCTTC
abundance: NA; j_gene: TRBJ2-1; v_gene: TRBV7-9; d_gene: TRBD1; CDR3aa: CASSHPPDRESQNEQFF; CDR3nt: TGTGCCAGCAGCCATCCGCCAGACAGGGAGTCCCAAAATGAGCAGTTCTTC
abundance: NA; j_gene: TRBJ2-1; v_gene: TRBV4-1; d_gene: NA; CDR3aa: CSVGRESMNEQFF; CDR3nt: TGCAGCGTCGGACGGGAGTCAATGAATGAGCAGTTCTTC
abundance: NA; j_gene: TRBJ1-1; v_gene: TRBV30; d_gene: TRBD1; CDR3aa: CAWMDDRGRTEAFF; CDR3nt: TGTGCCTGGATGGACGACAGGGGGCGAACTGAAGCTTTCTTT
abundance: NA; j_gene: TRBJ2-1; v_gene: TRBV19; d_gene: NA; CDR3aa: CASSIDRRLRFF; CDR3nt: TGTGCCAGTAGTATTGACAGGCGCTTGCGGTTCTTC